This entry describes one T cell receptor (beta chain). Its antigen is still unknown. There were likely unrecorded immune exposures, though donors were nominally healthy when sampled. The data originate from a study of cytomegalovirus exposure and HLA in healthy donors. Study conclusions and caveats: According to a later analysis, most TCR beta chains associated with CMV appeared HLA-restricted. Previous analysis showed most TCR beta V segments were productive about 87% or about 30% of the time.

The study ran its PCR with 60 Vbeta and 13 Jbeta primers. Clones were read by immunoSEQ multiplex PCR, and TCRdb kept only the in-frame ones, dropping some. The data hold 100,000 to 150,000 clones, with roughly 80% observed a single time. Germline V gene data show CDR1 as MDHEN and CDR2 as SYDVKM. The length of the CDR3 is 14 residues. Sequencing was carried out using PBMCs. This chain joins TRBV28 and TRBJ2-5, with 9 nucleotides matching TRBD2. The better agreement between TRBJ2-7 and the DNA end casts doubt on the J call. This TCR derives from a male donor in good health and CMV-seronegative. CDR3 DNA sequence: TGTGCCAGCAGTTCGACTAGCGGATCCTACGAGCAGTACTTC. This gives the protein CASSSTSGSYEQYF.